These T cell receptor beta chains were read from a single sample in a study of human T cells and chemical hapten exposure. A single record per CDR3 protein comes from TCRdb applying MiXCR to the RACE reads. The data hold approximately 370,000 distinct CDR3 sequences, with 4.5% to 5.5% observed a single time. The source material was whole blood, sampled in connection with sensitization to the hapten diphenylcyclopropenone (DPC). All receptors come from a woman aged 18 to 35 with alopecia areata. Some clones in this sample may be carry-over from other donors' samples. Each CDR3 is given without its conserved first and last residue. Fields, in order: V gene, CDR3 protein.

V gene: TRBV7-8
CDR3 protein: ASSPSPAKNIQY

V gene: TRBV4-1
CDR3 protein: ASSQEGGFPTDTQY

V gene: TRBV7-9
CDR3 protein: ASSWGTGKDQPQH

V gene: TRBV5-1
CDR3 protein: ASSFQETQY

V gene: TRBV5-5
CDR3 protein: ASSPTAGTSTDTQY

V gene: TRBV25-1
CDR3 protein: ASSAGQTDLQETQY

V gene: TRBV14
CDR3 protein: ASSQDQRAGANVLT

V gene: TRBV2
CDR3 protein: ASRFTANNYGYT

V gene: TRBV5-5
CDR3 protein: ASSLHRSDTQY

V gene: TRBV11-2
CDR3 protein: ASSLMAGGTDTQY

V gene: TRBV29-1
CDR3 protein: SVEEARGTRGYT

V gene: TRBV4-2
CDR3 protein: ASSQEGSGERSDQETQY

V gene: TRBV5-1
CDR3 protein: ASSRTGDGGNQPQH

V gene: TRBV7-2
CDR3 protein: ASSPQGARVAGADTQY

V gene: TRBV7-7
CDR3 protein: ASSPFEWGVEGYT

V gene: TRBV27
CDR3 protein: ASSTTGKGYYEQY

V gene: TRBV7-2
CDR3 protein: ASSKGQGRNGYT

V gene: TRBV14
CDR3 protein: ASSRTSNTEAF

V gene: TRBV10-3
CDR3 protein: AISESQEPNTEAF

V gene: TRBV20-1
CDR3 protein: SVKNTLPYNSPLH

V gene: TRBV7-2
CDR3 protein: ASSGRPSGGIHILKNNEQF

V gene: TRBV6-5
CDR3 protein: ASSYGHRSWNSPLH

V gene: TRBV25-1
CDR3 protein: ASSEGGLGNSPLH

V gene: TRBV24-1
CDR3 protein: ATSAGGGERATQY

V gene: TRBV5-1
CDR3 protein: ASSLGQGQTEAF

V gene: TRBV9
CDR3 protein: ASSVRSDPDEQF

V gene: TRBV4-3
CDR3 protein: ASSQEQYISPLH

V gene: TRBV18
CDR3 protein: ASSGLEEGTDTQY

V gene: TRBV7-6
CDR3 protein: ASSLEASGGLHQETQY

V gene: TRBV6-6
CDR3 protein: ASSYVTGTGHTEAF

V gene: TRBV9
CDR3 protein: ASTRQTGGWDEQF

V gene: TRBV28
CDR3 protein: ASSPLGLGDEQF

V gene: TRBV28
CDR3 protein: ASQSGANYGYT

V gene: TRBV28
CDR3 protein: ASSLARINYGYT

V gene: TRBV21-1
CDR3 protein: ASSKGPIAYEQY

V gene: TRBV20-1
CDR3 protein: SARDRLAGDTDTQY

V gene: TRBV6-2/TRBV6-3
CDR3 protein: ASSYPQNEQF

V gene: TRBV4-3
CDR3 protein: ASSQDRSNTGELF

V gene: TRBV10-2
CDR3 protein: ASVKGTGRYEQY

V gene: TRBV6-2/TRBV6-3
CDR3 protein: ASSMDSSTDTQY

V gene: TRBV6-5
CDR3 protein: ASSYSRIMWSSYNSPLH

V gene: TRBV18
CDR3 protein: ASSSGGTLYEQY

V gene: TRBV20-1
CDR3 protein: SAPGQLRNTIY

V gene: TRBV5-6
CDR3 protein: ASSRQGMRSYEQY

V gene: TRBV4-3
CDR3 protein: ASSQSDSQETQY

V gene: TRBV5-1
CDR3 protein: ASSSWGTANEKLF

V gene: TRBV3-1
CDR3 protein: ASSQGGGTEQY

V gene: TRBV27
CDR3 protein: ASSLYTTGASQPQH

V gene: TRBV11-2
CDR3 protein: ASSLVGGGVRADTQY

V gene: TRBV27
CDR3 protein: ASSGGTSGGDTQY

V gene: TRBV20-1
CDR3 protein: SARRSTDTQY

V gene: TRBV11-2
CDR3 protein: ASSSLAGRYNEQF

V gene: TRBV20-1
CDR3 protein: SARDYSQGAANEKLF

V gene: TRBV6-2/TRBV6-3
CDR3 protein: ASSYKEDGQGEQY

V gene: TRBV5-1
CDR3 protein: ASSMGLSAYNEQF

V gene: TRBV14
CDR3 protein: ASSQRGRAPGNIQY

V gene: TRBV6-1
CDR3 protein: ASSEIGQVGTYEQY

V gene: TRBV5-1
CDR3 protein: ASSPQGNEQF

V gene: TRBV29-1
CDR3 protein: SVVDSTDTQY